The clone carrying this T cell receptor beta chain was counted once. PCR employed 60 Vbeta and 13 Jbeta primers. Sequencing used immunoSEQ multiplex PCR; TCRdb keeps in-frame clones, though not all of them. The table has about 240,000 clones, 80% to 85% seen once. These data belong to a study of cytomegalovirus exposure and HLA in healthy donors. The CDR3 runs to 17 residues. Trimming took off 5 bases at V and 0 bases at J, with 16 bases between the two ends. CDR1 and CDR2 from the germline V gene are PRHDT and FYEKMQ (reference sequence). The chain carries TRBV13 and TRBJ2-2, with D perhaps TRBD2 (6 bases). This clonotype was sampled from an older woman in good health and CMV-seropositive. Source material: PBMCs. DNA for the CDR3: TGTGCCAGCAGCGATCCCTATAGCGGCGCGAACACCGGGGAGCTGTTTTTT. The encoded protein is CASSDPYSGANTGELFF.